This T cell receptor beta chain was identified during a study of beta chain features in type 1 diabetes. The CDR3 totals 16 residues. The V gene lost 5 bases and the J gene lost 6 bases, with 23 bases spanning the gap. The germline V gene has CDR1 SEHNR and CDR2 FQNEAQ (reference sequence). General study points: Moderate yet significant TCRB CDR3 shortening was seen in Type 1 diabetes patients in all four CD4+ subsets. There was a possibility that cDNA sequencing over-represented cells with high TCR expression.

Sequenced material consisted of expressed TCRB transcripts (all of the isolated RNA was reverse transcribed). TCRdb's table, derived via immunoSEQ multiplex PCR, lists solely in-frame clones and lacks some. The sample lists over 150,000 clones; around 8.4% were seen once. Sorted populations all had greater than 98% purity. On this clone itself: The target antigen is unknown.

The TCR was taken from a woman between 18 and 30 years old with type 1 diabetes. The sequencing sample was made of central memory CD4+ T cells from blood. The chain recombines TRBV7-9 with TRBJ2-7; D remains unclear. The CDR3 coding sequence is TGTGCCAGCAGCCCACTCTTTGGTGCCCTTCGTGGCGAGCAGTACTTC. Protein: CASSPLFGALRGEQYF.